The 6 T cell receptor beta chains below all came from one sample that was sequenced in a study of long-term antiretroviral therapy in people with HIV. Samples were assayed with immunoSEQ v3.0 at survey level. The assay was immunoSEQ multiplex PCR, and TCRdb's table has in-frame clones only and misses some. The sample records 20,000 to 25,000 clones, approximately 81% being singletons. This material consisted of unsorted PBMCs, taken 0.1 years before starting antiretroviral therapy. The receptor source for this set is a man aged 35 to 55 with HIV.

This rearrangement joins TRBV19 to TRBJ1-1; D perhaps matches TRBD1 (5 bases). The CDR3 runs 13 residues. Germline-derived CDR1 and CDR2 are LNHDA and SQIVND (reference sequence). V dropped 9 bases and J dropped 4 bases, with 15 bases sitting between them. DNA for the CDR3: TGTGCCAGGTGGGCGCAGGGCTCCACTGAAGCTTTCTTT. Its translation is CARWAQGSTEAFF.

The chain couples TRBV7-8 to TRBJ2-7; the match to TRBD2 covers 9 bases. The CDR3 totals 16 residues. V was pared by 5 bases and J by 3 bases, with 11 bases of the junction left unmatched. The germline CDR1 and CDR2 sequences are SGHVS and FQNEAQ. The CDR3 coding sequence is TGTGCCAGCAGCGCCGGCGGGGGGGCCCCGGGCTACGAGCAGTACTTC. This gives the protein CASSAGGGAPGYEQYF.

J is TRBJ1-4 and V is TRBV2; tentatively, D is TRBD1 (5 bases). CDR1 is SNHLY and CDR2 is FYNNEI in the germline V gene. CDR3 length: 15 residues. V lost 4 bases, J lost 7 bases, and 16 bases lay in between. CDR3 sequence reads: CASSAGRRQGEKLFF. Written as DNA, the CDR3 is TGTGCCAGCAGTGCAGGGCGACGGCAGGGTGAAAAACTGTTTTTT. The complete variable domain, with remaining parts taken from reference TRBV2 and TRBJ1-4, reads EPEVTQTPSHQVTQMGQEVILRCVPISNHLYFYWYRQILGQKVEFLVSFYNNEISEKSEIFDDQFSVERPDGSNFTLKIRSTKLEDSAMYFCASSAGRRQGEKLFFGSGTQLSVL.

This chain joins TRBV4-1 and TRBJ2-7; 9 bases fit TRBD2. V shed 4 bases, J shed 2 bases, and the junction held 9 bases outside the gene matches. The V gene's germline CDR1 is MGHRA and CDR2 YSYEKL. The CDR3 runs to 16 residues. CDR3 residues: CASSLPKREEPYEQYF. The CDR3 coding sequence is TGCGCCAGCAGCCTTCCTAAGCGGGAGGAACCCTACGAGCAGTACTTC.

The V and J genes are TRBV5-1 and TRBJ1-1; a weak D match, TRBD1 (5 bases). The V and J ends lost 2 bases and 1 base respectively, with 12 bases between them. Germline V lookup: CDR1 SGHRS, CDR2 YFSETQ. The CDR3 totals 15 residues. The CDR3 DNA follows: TGCGCCAGCAGCTTTGGTTCGGGGCCGAACACTGAAGCTTTCTTT. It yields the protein CASSFGSGPNTEAFF.

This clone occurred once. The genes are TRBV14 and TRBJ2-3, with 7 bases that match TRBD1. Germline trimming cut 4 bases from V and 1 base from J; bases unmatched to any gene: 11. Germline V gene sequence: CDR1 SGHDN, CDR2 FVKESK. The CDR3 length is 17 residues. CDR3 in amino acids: CASSLTGTVYGTDTQYF. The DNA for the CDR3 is TGTGCCAGCAGCCTTACCGGGACAGTCTACGGCACAGATACGCAGTATTTT.